This is a list of T cell receptor beta chains from one sample in a study of T cell repertoires in aging, cancer and after chemotherapy. Via MiXCR, TCRdb re-called the multiplex PCR reads, giving one row per CDR3 protein. The sample lists 2,500 to 3,000 distinct CDR3 sequences; roughly 20% were seen once. Sequences were obtained from blood. The receptors derive from a human donor with a solid tumor. The CDR3 runs from the conserved cysteine through the conserved F or W. The D gene is left open where the match is weak. Clone sizes are given selectively: once, few, many, or a class where the clone is expanded.

V gene,J gene,D gene,clone size,CDR3 DNA,CDR3 protein
TRBV4-1,TRBJ1-2,TRBD1,-,TGCGCCAGCAGCCGACCGGGACAGGGTTTTTCTAACTATGGCTACACCTTC,CASSRPGQGFSNYGYTF
TRBV4-1,TRBJ2-2,TRBD2,-,TGCGCCAGCAGCCGAGGTCTAGCGGGCGGGGAGCTGTTTTTT,CASSRGLAGGELFF
TRBV15,TRBJ1-4,TRBD1,few,TGTGCCACCAGCAGAGGACAGGGTTTGGATGAAAAACTGTTTTTT,CATSRGQGLDEKLFF
TRBV13,TRBJ2-1,-,-,TGTGCCAGCAGCTTAGAGTGGCAGGGGAATGAGCAGTTCTTC,CASSLEWQGNEQFF
TRBV7-9,TRBJ2-7,TRBD1,few,TGTGCCAGCAGCACCAACAGGGGGGAGCAGTACTTC,CASSTNRGEQYF
TRBV27,TRBJ2-7,TRBD2,few,TGTGCCAGCTCCCCGGGGGGGCGCAACCGCTACGAGCAGTACTTC,CASSPGGRNRYEQYF
TRBV5-1,TRBJ2-2,TRBD2,medium-sized,TGCGCCAGCAGCTTGGGGGCTAGCGGGAACACCGGGGAGCTGTTTTTT,CASSLGASGNTGELFF
TRBV30,TRBJ1-1,-,-,TGTGCCTGGAGTGTGCAGCCAGGCACTGAAGCTTTCTTT,CAWSVQPGTEAFF
TRBV6-7,TRBJ2-1,-,few,TGTGCCCGGGGACTTACCTACAATGAGCAGTTCTTC,CARGLTYNEQFF
TRBV12-3/TRBV12-4,TRBJ1-5,-,-,TGTGCCAGCAGTTTAGCGACCCAACAGCCCCAGCATTTT,CASSLATQQPQHF
TRBV6-5,TRBJ1-4,-,-,TGTGCCAGCAGGGCAGGTGAAAATGAAAAACTGTTTTTT,CASRAGENEKLFF
TRBV18,TRBJ1-4,-,few,TGTGCCAGCTTCCTGGACAGTGCAACTAATGAAAAACTGTTTTTT,CASFLDSATNEKLFF
TRBV30,TRBJ2-3,TRBD2,-,TGTGCCTGGACCCCGGGACTAGCGGGAACAGATACGCAGTATTTT,CAWTPGLAGTDTQYF
TRBV28,TRBJ2-1,TRBD2,-,TGTGCCAGCAGTTTTTGGGCTAGCGGGGTACTTGAGCAGTTCTTC,CASSFWASGVLEQFF
TRBV20-1,TRBJ2-7,TRBD1,few,TGCAGTGCTCCGGGGGAGGCAGGGGGCTTGGAGCAGTACTTC,CSAPGEAGGLEQYF
TRBV6-1,TRBJ2-1,TRBD2,-,TGTGCCAGGAGCTTAGTGACTAGCGGTTACAATGAGCAGTTCTTC,CARSLVTSGYNEQFF
TRBV5-4,TRBJ1-1,-,-,TGTGCCAGCAGCTTCTCTGAGACCACTGAAGCTTTCTTT,CASSFSETTEAFF
TRBV7-2,TRBJ2-6,-,-,TGTGCCAGCAGCTTCGGGGGCGCTGGGGCCAACGTCCTGACTTTC,CASSFGGAGANVLTF
TRBV6-5,TRBJ2-4,-,medium-sized,TGTGCCAGCAGTGGCGAGGCCAAAAACATTCAGTACTTC,CASSGEAKNIQYF
TRBV11-2,TRBJ2-3,TRBD2,-,TGTGCCAGCAGCTTTCGGGGGGGGCCCTCAGGTACGCAGTATTTT,CASSFRGGPSGTQYF
TRBV19,TRBJ2-3,-,few,TGTGCCAGTTCGCTTCTGACCAAAAACACAGATACGCAGTATTTT,CASSLLTKNTDTQYF
TRBV19,TRBJ2-7,TRBD1,-,TGTGCCAGTAGTACTCGACAGGGGGCGAACGAGCAGTACTTC,CASSTRQGANEQYF
TRBV6-5,TRBJ2-1,TRBD1,-,TGTGCCAGCAGCTTAGGCTATGGGACAGGGAAGTACAATGAGCAGTTCTTC,CASSLGYGTGKYNEQFF
TRBV11-2,TRBJ1-4,-,few,TGTGCCAGCAGCTGGGGCCTAGGTGGGACTGAAAAACTGTTTTTT,CASSWGLGGTEKLFF
TRBV30,TRBJ2-2,TRBD1,few,TGTGCCTTTGGTAGGGGGCCAAATCTGAACACCGGGGAGCTGTTTTTT,CAFGRGPNLNTGELFF
TRBV14,TRBJ2-1,-,few,TGTGCCAGCAGCCAACGCCGACCCCAGACGGGGACCTACAATGAGCAGTTCTTC,CASSQRRPQTGTYNEQFF
TRBV18,TRBJ1-6,TRBD1,few,TGTGCCAGCTCACCGACGACAGGGGGCAACTCACCCCTCCACTTT,CASSPTTGGNSPLHF
TRBV10-3,TRBJ1-1,-,few,TGTGCCATCAGTGAGCCTCAACAGAACACTGAAGCTTTCTTT,CAISEPQQNTEAFF
TRBV29-1,TRBJ2-3,-,-,TGCAGCGTCCAGGCCCCGGGCACAGATACGCAGTATTTT,CSVQAPGTDTQYF
TRBV24-1,TRBJ1-2,-,-,TGTGCCACCAGTGAACAGGGAAGCGGCTACACCTTC,CATSEQGSGYTF
TRBV19,TRBJ1-1,-,medium-sized,TGTGCCAGTAGTACTCTAATCACTGAAGCTTTCTTT,CASSTLITEAFF
TRBV4-1,TRBJ2-5,-,-,TGCGCCAGCAGCCAAGATATGAGCGGCGAGACCCAGTACTTC,CASSQDMSGETQYF
TRBV20-1,TRBJ2-1,-,-,TGCAGTGCTCCCGTTGCGGGCCTCCCCAATGAGCAGTTCTTC,CSAPVAGLPNEQFF
TRBV7-9,TRBJ2-2,-,-,TGTGCCAGCGGCTCCCTGATCCTAGGCGGAGGGGCGAACACCGGGGAGCTGTTTTTT,CASGSLILGGGANTGELFF
TRBV12-3/TRBV12-4,TRBJ2-7,-,medium-sized,TGTGCCAGCAGTTTCTCGGCAGTTAACTACGAGCAGTACTTC,CASSFSAVNYEQYF
TRBV5-1,TRBJ2-7,-,-,TGCGCCAGCAGCGGCGGGGACAGACGCTACGAGCAGTACTTC,CASSGGDRRYEQYF
TRBV5-1,TRBJ2-1,TRBD1,-,TGCGCCAGCAGCCCGGGGACAGGGCAGCAGTTCTTC,CASSPGTGQQFF
TRBV5-1,TRBJ2-7,-,-,TGCGCCAGCAGCTTGGCCGGGACACCAGACTACGAGCAGTACTTC,CASSLAGTPDYEQYF
TRBV15,TRBJ2-5,TRBD2,-,TGTGCCACCAGCAGAGAGGGACTAGCGGAGTCCGAGACCCAGTACTTC,CATSREGLAESETQYF
TRBV6-1,TRBJ1-2,-,medium-sized,TGTGCCAGCAGGCCTACCGGAAGGGTGACCTATGGCTACACCTTC,CASRPTGRVTYGYTF
TRBV28,TRBJ1-2,TRBD1,few,TGTGCCAGCAGTTCCCCACTCACGACAGGGGGGATTGGGGGCTACACCTTC,CASSSPLTTGGIGGYTF
TRBV11-2,TRBJ2-7,-,-,TGTGCCAGCAGCTCCGGGGGGGGGACAGTTTACGAGCAGTACTTC,CASSSGGGTVYEQYF
TRBV27,TRBJ1-1,-,medium-sized,TGTGCCAGCAGTTTATCGGCGCAGACTGAAGCTTTCTTT,CASSLSAQTEAFF
TRBV29-1,TRBJ1-2,-,large,TGCAGCGTTGAAATCGTCGACAGTCATAACTATGGCTACACCTTC,CSVEIVDSHNYGYTF
TRBV5-1,TRBJ1-1,-,few,TGCGCCAGCAGCTTGGTTGGGGACCGCCGGGGGAACACTGAAGCTTTCTTT,CASSLVGDRRGNTEAFF
TRBV5-5,TRBJ1-1,-,-,TGTGCCAGCAGCTTAGGTCCGAGGAGGAACACTGAAGCTTTCTTT,CASSLGPRRNTEAFF